The sequence of this T cell receptor (beta chain) was determined in a study of T cell changes during pregnancy in multiple sclerosis (dated by TCRdb to between 2018 and 2021). As for the study more broadly: In women with multiple sclerosis, the researchers looked at how the T cell repertoire shifted as pregnancy progressed.

The library was obtained by the immunoSEQ multiplex PCR assay. The table comes from immuneACCESS by way of TCRdb, which keeps in-frame sequences with V and J called. Part of the clones is missing from these tables; in studies checked, under half for an unresolved V gene and the rest for unknown reasons. The sample has roughly 14,000 clones on record, about 86% of them singletons. Together, the top ten hold 15% to 20% of the sample. About this clone itself: Its recognized antigen is unknown. Nothing much larger sits one base from this clone, and base qualities are not available.

The germline V gene (reference sequence) supplies CDR1 MNHEY and CDR2 SMNVEV. The CDR3 spans 13 residues, from the cysteine through the phenylalanine. Only the CDR3 DNA stays, 39 bases, in frame from base 1. Relative to germline, V is 2 bases shorter and J is 8 bases shorter, with 12 bases between their ends. Recombination linked TRBV27 to TRBJ1-1; matching of 5 bases hints at TRBD1 as the D gene. The receptor was derived from a female donor with multiple sclerosis, enrolled in a pregnancy study. The specimen comprised CD8+ T cells from peripheral blood mononuclear cells, sampled in the first trimester of pregnancy. The DNA sequence is TGTGCCAGCAGTTTACCAGGGTTCGGAGAAGCTTTCTTT. Its protein product is CASSLPGFGEAFF.